The 13 T cell receptor beta chains in this list originate from one sample, sequenced in a study of PD-1 blockade in classical Hodgkin lymphoma. Assay: immunoSEQ multiplex PCR; the TCRdb copy retains only in-frame clones and omits some. Among some 28,000 clones listed, 89% were seen once. Time point specified: newly diagnosed, previously untreated cHL patient sample. Negative selection with magnetic separation was used to purify CD4+ T cells from thawed PBMCs. Input material: CD4+ T cells from blood. The receptor source for this set is a human donor with classical Hodgkin lymphoma.

J is TRBJ1-1 and V is TRBV5-1; weak D call: TRBD1 (5 bases). V was clipped by 2 bases and J by 1 base, with 12 bases between them. The CDR3 is made up of 15 amino acids. The germline V gene has CDR1 SGHRS and CDR2 YFSETQ. DNA for the CDR3: TGCGCCAGCAGCTTTGGGACCAGGGAGAACACTGAAGCTTTCTTT. Translated, it gives CASSFGTRENTEAFF.

V gene TRBV19 combines with J gene TRBJ2-7; D might be TRBD2 (5 bases). The V end lost 5 bases, the J end lost 0 bases, and 14 bases lay between the germline ends. Germline loops: CDR1 LNHDA, CDR2 SQIVND (reference sequence). The CDR3 contains 15 residues. The DNA for the CDR3 is TGTGCCAGTAGTGGGCTACTAGGATCCTCCTACGAGCAGTACTTC. Translated: CASSGLLGSSYEQYF.

This chain uses TRBV4-3 with TRBJ1-1; 10 nucleotides match TRBD1. The CDR3 runs 15 residues. From germline, CDR1 is LGHNA and CDR2 YSLEER. The J segment lost 5 bases and the V segment lost 4 bases, leaving 7 bases of the junction unmatched. The CDR3: CASSLSTGGETEAFF. Written as DNA, the CDR3 is TGCGCCAGCAGCCTCTCGACAGGGGGCGAAACTGAAGCTTTCTTT.

This clone was detected once. The V gene is TRBV11-2, the J gene TRBJ2-3; D gene ambiguous. This CDR3 has 16 amino acids. The V gene's germline CDR1 is SGHAT and CDR2 FQNNGV. V was clipped by 5 bases and J by 2 bases, with 17 bases between them. The CDR3 region has the DNA TGTGCCAGCAGCCTCTCCCCCTACACCTTCACAGATACGCAGTATTTT. Its translation is CASSLSPYTFTDTQYF.

The chain is built from TRBV2 and TRBJ2-2, with 8 positions matching TRBD1. Per germline, CDR1 SNHLY and CDR2 FYNNEI. The ends lost 8 bases at V and 6 bases at J; junction bases unmatched: 8. There are 14 residues in the CDR3. The CDR3 DNA follows: TGTGCCAGCCGACAGGGGATAGACTCCGGGGAGCTGTTTTTT. As protein: CASRQGIDSGELFF.

As DNA, the CDR3 is TGCGCCAGCAGCCCGGGACTAGCGGACACAGATACGCAGTATTTT. It codes for CASSPGLADTDTQYF. The rearrangement links TRBV4-3 to TRBJ2-3, with 11 bases identical to TRBD2. With V trimmed by 4 bases and J by 2 bases, 2 bases remained unmatched. Germline loops: CDR1 LGHNA, CDR2 YSLEER. The CDR3 has 15 amino acids.

The chain combines TRBV5-1 with TRBJ2-3; tentative D call: TRBD2 (6 bases). Trimming removed 5 bases from V and 5 bases from J, with 21 bases in between. This CDR3 contains 16 residues. Germline CDR1 reads SGHRS; CDR2 reads YFSETQ. CDR3 coding DNA: TGCGCCAGCAGTCAGACCCCCGGGAGTAGGGGAGATACGCAGTATTTT. This translates into CASSQTPGSRGDTQYF. The full variable domain, with the rest looked up from reference TRBV5-1 and TRBJ2-3, is KAGVTQTPRYLIKTRGQQVTLSCSPISGHRSVSWYQQTPGQGLQFLFEYFSETQRNKGNFPGRFSGRQFSNSRSEMNVSTLELGDSALYLCASSQTPGSRGDTQYFGPGTRLTVL.

The rearrangement joins TRBV7-9 to TRBJ2-1, with TRBD1 matching 11 bases. Germline V gives CDR1 SEHNR, CDR2 FQNEAQ (reference sequence). Trimming at V came to 3 bases and at J to 8 bases, leaving 9 bases not matched to a gene. The CDR3 is made up of 16 amino acids. The CDR3 DNA sequence: TGTGCCAGCAGCTTGGGACAGGGGGAGCATCGAGATGAGCAGTTCTTC. This sequence encodes CASSLGQGEHRDEQFF.

In its sample, this clone was seen once. J is TRBJ2-1 and V is TRBV14; 7 bases are shared with TRBD2. Trimming took 0 bases from V and 8 from J; bases not matched to a gene: 7. Germline V CDR1 and CDR2: SGHDN, FVKESK. The CDR3 is made up of 15 amino acids. CDR3 DNA: TGTGCCAGCAGCCAAGATTATGGGCGGGAGCATGAGCAGTTCTTC. Residues: CASSQDYGREHEQFF. Complete variable domain (other parts from reference TRBV14 and TRBJ2-1): EAGVTQFPSHSVIEKGQTVTLRCDPISGHDNLYWYRRVMGKEIKFLLHFVKESKQDESGMPNNRFLAERTGGTYSTLKVQPAELEDSGVYFCASSQDYGREHEQFFGPGTRLTVL.

This rearrangement joins TRBV5-8 to TRBJ1-4; 7 bases agree with TRBD1. V lost 4 bases, J lost 5 bases, and 11 bases stayed unmatched. This CDR3 has 16 amino acids. Germline CDR1 is SGHTS and CDR2 is YDEGEE. CDR3 nucleotide sequence: TGTGCCAGCAGCCGAGGGACAGACTTAGAAAATGAAAAACTGTTTTTT. Amino acids: CASSRGTDLENEKLFF. The full variable domain, rest sourced from reference TRBV5-8 and TRBJ1-4, is EAGVTQSPTHLIKTRGQQATLRCSPISGHTSVYWYQQALGLGLQFLLWYDEGEERNRGNFPPRFSGRQFPNYSSELNVNALELEDSALYLCASSRGTDLENEKLFFGSGTQLSVL.

The chain combines TRBV28 with TRBJ2-7; no clear D. CDR1 is MDHEN, CDR2 SYDVKM, per germline. V was shortened by 4 bases and J by 2 bases, with 9 bases between the two germline ends. The CDR3 contains 13 residues. CDR3 protein: CASSSLQPYEQYF. The DNA of the CDR3 is TGTGCCAGCAGTTCCCTCCAGCCCTACGAGCAGTACTTC. The full variable domain, rest sourced from reference TRBV28 and TRBJ2-7, is DVKVTQSSRYLVKRTGEKVFLECVQDMDHENMFWYRQDPGLGLRLIYFSYDVKMKEKGDIPEGYSVSREKKERFSLILESASTNQTSMYLCASSSLQPYEQYFGPGTRLTVT.

This sequence joins TRBV28 and TRBJ2-2, with TRBD1 matching 10 bases. Germline trimming cut 8 bases from V and 0 bases from J; bases unmatched to any gene: 9. The CDR3 contains 17 residues. Germline-derived CDR1 and CDR2 are MDHEN and SYDVKM. CDR3 nucleotide sequence: TGTGCCAGCGAGACAGGGGGCCCACTAGCGAACACCGGGGAGCTGTTTTTT. Protein: CASETGGPLANTGELFF.

This clone was seen a few times. Here the CDR3 reads CASSYLGGQPQHF. As DNA, the CDR3 is TGTGCCAGCAGTTACTTGGGGGGTCAGCCCCAGCATTTT. This rearrangement joins TRBV6-5 to TRBJ1-5; a possible D gene is TRBD1 (5 bases). The CDR3 contains 13 residues. Germline V CDR1 and CDR2: MNHEY, SVGAGI. The V gene lost 1 base and the J gene lost 6 bases, with 7 bases spanning the gap.